The clone carrying this T cell receptor beta chain occurred once. The target antigen is unknown. CDR3 length equals 15 residues. Trimming cost V 5 bases and J 3 bases; bases outside gene matches: 9. Per the germline V gene, CDR1 is SGHTS and CDR2 is YDEGEE. Sequencing was performed with immunoSEQ multiplex PCR; in TCRdb, only in-frame clones are kept and a portion is missing. The top ten hold around a sixth of the sample, which has roughly 56,000 clones, about 83% seen once. The sample is drawn from a study of identifying expanded T cells in peripheral blood. The study, taken as a whole, reports: Differentially abundant clones: 0.95 to 1.5 between replicates, approximately 16 at around 14 days, 18 to 20 at four. Variance in clone template counts between approximately 2-week samples significantly increased with total template count across all healthy donors.

During the collection period, no donor immune events like infections were recorded. The clonotype comes from a person between 18 and 75 years old in good health. The rearrangement links TRBV5-8 to TRBJ2-7, with 9 bases matching TRBD1. Sequencing was performed on blood. The CDR3 coding sequence is TGTGCCAGCAGTTTTGGCGGGACAGGGCTCTACGAGCAGTACTTC. It is translated as CASSFGGTGLYEQYF.